The TCR beta chain described here comes from a study of Ad26.COV2.S vaccination and SARS-CoV-2 variants (dated by TCRdb to 2020 to 2023). Turning to the overall study: Vaccine-arm donors were drawn from COV1001, a multicentre, randomized, double-blind, placebo-controlled phase I-IIa trial of Ad26.COV2.S in healthy adults. Dosing of Ad26.COV2.S was intramuscular, at either 5x10^10 or 1x10^11 viral particles, delivered as one shot or as two shots spaced 56 days apart. TCRbeta repertoire sequencing was used to assess the specificity and breadth of SARS-CoV-2-reactive T cell receptors after Ad26.COV2.S vaccination. Investigators did not know the trial group allocation while performing experiments and assessing outcomes. A total of 32 samples were included in the TCR-sequenced set, comprising some 20 Ad26.COV2.S vaccine recipients, 5 placebo recipients and 8 SARS-CoV-2 convalescent individuals. Trial participants were randomized into five groups of five: low-dose or high-dose Ad26.COV2.S given once or twice, or placebo on both occasions. Overall study results and their limits: After vaccination, substantial breadth of spike-specific CD8+ and CD4+ T cell responses was reported. The study lacked the statistical power to compare responses across vaccine doses or regimens. The authors noted that total T cell responses may have been underestimated by the TCR breadth and depth analyses. Ad26.COV2.S recipients had higher spike-specific TCR breadth than placebo recipients (P = 0.0014). Non-spike TCR breadth was comparable between vaccine and placebo recipients, consistent with the vaccine containing only spike.

The treatment or condition label corresponds to: approximately 18 received Ad26.COV2.S at low or high dose, single or two shots; 5 received placebo; per-sample allocation not given. For vaccine and placebo recipients, repertoires were sequenced using samples collected on day 63 after the first injection. In Cohort 1b, about two dozen adults aged 18-55 years were enrolled at a single site in Boston, USA, between 29 July and 7 August 2020. Ad26.COV2.S consisted of a replication-incompetent adenovirus type 26 vector by which a prefusion-stabilized SARS-CoV-2 spike protein from the original Wuhan strain was expressed. About this clone: This clone's antigen is unknown. At one end, the junction sequence differs from germline, possibly due to a read error.

The immunoSEQ Assay was used to sequence TCRbeta CDR3 regions. After extraction, genomic DNA underwent amplification by bias-controlled multiplex PCR, followed by high-throughput sequencing. The authors' analysis ran thus. To quantify the absolute abundance of every unique TCRbeta CDR3 region, sequences were collapsed and filtered. T cell fraction was estimated by normalizing TCRbeta template counts to usable DNA, with usable DNA measured through amplification of reference genes found in all nucleated cells. Repertoire TCRs were annotated as SARS-CoV-2-specific when V gene, CDR3 amino acid sequence and J gene were exactly matched to a known reactive TCR set. The reference SARS-CoV-2 TCR set was derived from MIRA and filtered for enrichment in COVID-19-positive ImmuneCODE repertoires, a step that removed public or cross-reactive TCRs. Drawing on the MIRA antigens, annotated TCRs were analysed further at the level of specific ORF or position within ORF. Breadth was defined as the number of annotated unique rearrangements divided by the total number of unique productive rearrangements, and depth was defined as the summed frequency of the annotated unique rearrangements. TCR breadth was compared between groups using two-sided Wilcoxon rank-sum tests. TCRdb mirrors the immuneACCESS table, restricted to in-frame sequences. Some clones are absent from its copies; in checked studies, under half trace to an unresolved V gene, and the reason for the others is unknown. V, J and clone size derive from that table, while D and trimming were established from the DNA sequence. In this sample the table shows about 440,000 clones, less than 95% of which occur a single time. Jointly, the top ten make up about 4.5% of the sample.

The CDR3 numbers 16 residues from cysteine through phenylalanine. Only the CDR3 part of the read is kept: 48 bases, read in frame from the first base. The germline V gene yields LGHNA for CDR1 and YSLEER for CDR2. The source is a person between 18 and 60 years old who received the Ad26.COV2.S COVID-19 vaccine or a placebo. The input for sequencing was peripheral blood, taken in a trial of Ad26.COV2.S vaccine versus placebo. The rearranged segments are TRBV4-3 and TRBJ2-3, with TRBD2 matching 8 junction bases. The nucleotide sequence is given as TGCACCAGCAGCCAGCACCGACTAGCGATCACAGATACGCAGTATTTT. The encoded protein is CTSSQHRLAITDTQYF.